A single sample gave rise to the 4 T cell receptor beta chains below, sequenced in a study of glioma-infiltrating T cells. TCR alpha and beta CDR3 regions were amplified from RNA using iRepertoire nested multiplex PCR. Each CDR3 protein gets one entry after TCRdb re-called the multiplex PCR reads with MiXCR. The repertoire includes fewer than 500,000 distinct CDR3 sequences, about two fifths of them detected once, and 12% sits in the top ten. Sequenced: glioma tissue, nonneoplastic brain tissue, or PBMCs (not recorded which). These receptors were obtained from a human donor with low-grade glioma or glioblastoma, undergoing nonglioma brain surgery, or in good health (not recorded which).

About this clonotype: Just one base apart from a much larger clone, this may be a read error. The V gene is TRBV15, the J gene TRBJ2-7; 8 positions match TRBD2. CDR1 LNHNV and CDR2 YYDKDF come from the germline V gene (reference sequence). This CDR3 has 15 residues. The trim removed 0 bases at V and 3 bases at J, leaving 4 bases unmatched. Here the CDR3 DNA reads TGTGCCACCAGCAGAGATCTCGGGGGGGTCTACGAGCAGTACTTC. This codes for CATSRDLGGVYEQYF.

The chain couples TRBV7-9 to TRBJ2-7; tentative D call: TRBD1 (6 bases). Germline CDR1 SEHNR, CDR2 FQNEAQ (reference sequence). CDR3 length: 15 amino acids. The V gene lost 1 base and the J gene lost 7 bases, with 17 bases spanning the gap. In DNA, the CDR3 is TGTGCCAGCAGCTTAGTCCTATGGGGGCAAGGAGAGCAGTACTTC. It encodes CASSLVLWGQGEQYF.

This clonotype appeared a few times. The rearrangement links TRBV6-6 to TRBJ2-7, with 14 bases matching TRBD2. The CDR3 loop spans 17 amino acids. The junction had 4 bases not matched to a gene; V was cut back by 2 bases and J by 1 base. Looked up from germline, CDR1 is MNHNY and CDR2 is SVGAGI (reference sequence). The CDR3 DNA is TGTGCCAGCAGTTACGGGACTAGCGGGAGTTGGTCCTACGAGCAGTACTTC. This encodes CASSYGTSGSWSYEQYF.

In regard to this clonotype: A read error may explain this, as a much larger clone is one base away. The genes are TRBV27 and TRBJ1-6, with 11 bases identical to TRBD1. Germline V lookup: CDR1 MNHEY, CDR2 SMNVEV (reference sequence). The CDR3 is 16 amino acids. CDR3 bases: TGTGCCAGCAGTTCGCTTGGGACAGGGGGTGAATCACCCCCCCACTTT. Translated: CASSSLGTGGESPPHF.